This record covers a single T cell receptor beta chain. Its specificity is not known. These data belong to a study of PD-1 blockade in mismatch repair-deficient tumors. Findings and caveats of the study: After pembrolizumab, tumor-resident clones rose rapidly, then generally contracted before radiologic responses.

Profiled with immunoSEQ multiplex PCR; TCRdb holds only in-frame clones, not every one. The table shows around 39,000 clones, with approximately 88% occurring only once. Trimming stripped 2 bases from V and 8 bases from J, with 13 bases between. Per germline, CDR1 MGHRA and CDR2 YSYEKL. The CDR3 runs 14 residues. The sequenced sample was PBMCs, obtained 38 to 40 weeks after starting pembrolizumab. The origin of this receptor is an adult with mismatch repair-deficient cancer. The rearrangement joins TRBV4-1 to TRBJ1-3; D gene uncertain. CDR3 in amino acids: CASSQSRSADTIYF. Here the CDR3 DNA reads TGCGCCAGCAGCCAATCGAGATCCGCGGACACCATATATTTT.